Below are 16 T cell receptor beta chains sequenced from a single sample in a study of CD8 T cells in ankylosing spondylitis. TCRdb re-derived calls from the 5' RACE reads in MiXCR, one entry per CDR3 protein. Among a few hundred thousand distinct CDR3 sequences listed, less than 25% were seen once. The sequencing input was blood, either unsorted or a sorted T cell fraction (not recorded which). The receptors stem from a female donor with ankylosing spondylitis or in good health (not recorded which).

This clonotype was seen more than once but under ten times. V and J are TRBV2 and TRBJ2-5; no clear D. Looked up from germline, CDR1 is SNHLY and CDR2 is FYNNEI. Trimming cost V 2 bases and J 7 bases, with 11 bases left between them. This CDR3 has 13 residues. The CDR3 sequence: CASSEPSLGTQYF. In nucleotides, the CDR3 is TGTGCCAGCAGTGAACCCAGTTTAGGGACCCAGTACTTC.

This sequence joins TRBV6-1 and TRBJ2-5; 7 positions match TRBD1. The length of the CDR3 is 15 residues. J gave up 6 bases and V 0 bases, and 7 bases lay outside the gene matches. Germline loops: CDR1 MNHNS, CDR2 SASEGT. The CDR3 nucleotides read TGTGCCAGCAGTGAAGCGGACAGGAGATTGAAGACCCAGTACTTC. Protein: CASSEADRRLKTQYF.

This clonotype showed up just a few times. The V call is TRBV28, the J call TRBJ2-7; 7 bases map to TRBD1. The length of the CDR3 is 15 residues. Germline V CDR1 and CDR2: MDHEN, SYDVKM. V was pared by 6 bases and J by 5 bases, with 13 bases of the junction left unmatched. The CDR3 coding sequence is TGTGCCAGCAGCTCCAGGGGCAGGGGGATAAACGAGCAGTACTTC. This sequence encodes CASSSRGRGINEQYF.

CDR3 nucleotide sequence: TGCGCCAGCAGTGGGGGACTAGCGGGACTCGAGCAGTACTTC. Residues: CASSGGLAGLEQYF. This chain joins TRBV10-2 and TRBJ2-7; 13 bases align to TRBD2. The CDR3 consists of 14 residues. The germline gives CDR1 WSHSY, CDR2 SAAADI. V dropped 4 bases and J dropped 6; count of bases not matched to a gene: 3.

In its sample, this clonotype was seen many times. The chain is built from TRBV29-1 and TRBJ2-2; TRBD2 aligns across 11 bases. This CDR3 region has 17 residues. Germline CDR1 and CDR2: SQVTM and ANQGSEA. V trimming: 1 base; J trimming: 4 bases; junction bases outside the gene matches: 8. The chain's CDR3 is CSVEVAGGPIGTGELFF. The CDR3 region has the DNA TGCAGCGTTGAAGTAGCGGGAGGGCCGATAGGCACCGGGGAGCTGTTTTTT.

V gene TRBV9 combines with J gene TRBJ2-1; 7 positions agree with TRBD2. The CDR3 spans 13 residues. Trimming removed 6 bases from V and 8 bases from J; junction bases left unmatched: 8. Germline V lookup: CDR1 SGDLS, CDR2 YYNGEE. CDR3 protein: CASKKREFDEQFF. The CDR3 nucleotides are TGTGCCAGCAAGAAGCGGGAATTTGATGAGCAGTTCTTC.

This clonotype was seen more than once but under ten times. The V and J genes are TRBV10-1 and TRBJ2-2, with TRBD1 matching 12 bases. Germline V lookup: CDR1 WNHNN, CDR2 SYGVQD (reference sequence). This CDR3 region has 15 residues. Trimming removed 10 bases from V and 2 bases from J; junction bases left unmatched: 5. CDR3 in DNA: TGCGCCACCGGGACAGGGGGCTTTAACACCGGGGAGCTGTTTTTT. This gives the protein CATGTGGFNTGELFF.

The chain couples TRBV6-2 or TRBV6-3 to TRBJ1-2; the D is unclear. V lost 7 bases and J lost 4, with 16 bases in between. Looked up from germline, CDR1 is MNHEY and CDR2 is SVGEGT. The CDR3 has 14 amino acids. In nucleotides, the CDR3 is TGTGCCAGCATTCCGCGGGCGCCAGTCTATGGCTACACCTTC. This sequence encodes CASIPRAPVYGYTF.

This chain connects TRBV12-3 or TRBV12-4 to TRBJ2-1, with 9 bases that match TRBD2. The CDR3 is made up of 16 amino acids. V lost 5 bases, J lost 9 bases, and 14 bases stayed unmatched. The CDR3 sequence: CASSPEWPSGKGEQFF. In DNA, the CDR3 is TGTGCCAGCAGTCCGGAGTGGCCTAGCGGGAAAGGTGAGCAGTTCTTC.

The chain couples TRBV27 to TRBJ2-1; maybe TRBD2 (6 bases). The CDR3 runs to 15 residues. Germline CDR1 reads MNHEY; CDR2 reads SMNVEV (reference sequence). V was clipped by 6 bases and J by 1 base, with 13 bases between them. The CDR3 spells CASSIGRGSYNEQFF. CDR3 nucleotides: TGTGCCAGCAGCATCGGGAGAGGGTCCTACAATGAGCAGTTCTTC.

This clonotype appeared a few times. The genes are TRBV20-1 and TRBJ1-1, with unresolved D. Per the germline V gene, CDR1 is DFQATT and CDR2 is SNEGSKA (reference sequence). This CDR3 has 12 residues. Trimming left V 3 bases short and J 1 base short, with 6 bases between. The CDR3 DNA follows: TGCAGTGCTAGGTTCCCGAACACTGAAGCTTTCTTT. It is translated as CSARFPNTEAFF.

The rearrangement links TRBV28 to TRBJ2-3; D possibly matches TRBD1 or TRBD2 (6 bases each). This CDR3 spans 15 amino acids. Germline values: CDR1 MDHEN, CDR2 SYDVKM. Trimming shortened V by 4 bases and J by 2 bases, and 13 bases separated the two germline ends. CDR3 nucleotide sequence: TGTGCCAGCAGTTCCGGGGGCCCCTACACAGATACGCAGTATTTT. Its protein product is CASSSGGPYTDTQYF.

This clonotype was observed a handful of times. The V gene is TRBV6-1, the J gene TRBJ1-2, with unresolved D. V lost 6 bases, J lost 0 bases, and 17 bases lay in between. The CDR3 consists of 16 residues. Germline V gene data show CDR1 as MNHNS and CDR2 as SASEGT. CDR3 sequence (DNA): TGTGCCAGCAGACCCCAGTATTGGATAGCTAACTATGGCTACACCTTC. Encoded protein: CASRPQYWIANYGYTF.

This clonotype was seen ten or more times. The chain recombines TRBV12-3 or TRBV12-4 with TRBJ2-7, with TRBD2 as a possible D gene (7 bases). Trimming left V 6 bases short and J 4 bases short, with 16 bases between. This CDR3 spans 14 amino acids. For the CDR3, the DNA is TGTGCCAGCAGGCCCGGGGGCGGGAGTTACGAGCAGTACTTC. Its translation: CASRPGGGSYEQYF.

Only a few counts were recorded for this clonotype. V is TRBV24-1 and J is TRBJ2-3; D is undetermined. V dropped 0 bases and J dropped 4 bases, with 7 bases sitting between them. The CDR3 runs 14 residues. Germline CDR1 reads KGHDR; CDR2 reads SFDVKD. The CDR3 bases are TGTGCCACCAGTGATTTGCAGTTCCCAGATACGCAGTATTTT. Translating it yields CATSDLQFPDTQYF.

In this sample, this clonotype turned up many times. The gene calls are TRBV29-1 and TRBJ1-6, with a possible D match to TRBD1 (5 bases). This CDR3 has 13 residues. Per germline, CDR1 SQVTM and CDR2 ANQGSEA. Deletions cut 4 bases from V and 7 bases from J, with 11 bases between. The CDR3 region is CSVAQDGNSPLHF. In DNA form, the CDR3 reads TGCAGCGTTGCACAGGACGGGAATTCACCCCTCCACTTT.